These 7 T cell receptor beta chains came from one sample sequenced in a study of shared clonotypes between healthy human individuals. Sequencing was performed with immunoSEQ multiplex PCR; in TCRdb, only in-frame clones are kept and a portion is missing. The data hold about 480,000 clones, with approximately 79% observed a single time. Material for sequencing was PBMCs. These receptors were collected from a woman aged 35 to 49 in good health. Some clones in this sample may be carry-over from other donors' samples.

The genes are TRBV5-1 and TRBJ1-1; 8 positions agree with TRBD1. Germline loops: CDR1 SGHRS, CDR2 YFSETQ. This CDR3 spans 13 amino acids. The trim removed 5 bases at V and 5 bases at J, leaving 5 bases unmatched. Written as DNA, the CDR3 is TGCGCCAGCAGGGGACAGGTGGGAACTGAAGCTTTCTTT. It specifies CASRGQVGTEAFF.

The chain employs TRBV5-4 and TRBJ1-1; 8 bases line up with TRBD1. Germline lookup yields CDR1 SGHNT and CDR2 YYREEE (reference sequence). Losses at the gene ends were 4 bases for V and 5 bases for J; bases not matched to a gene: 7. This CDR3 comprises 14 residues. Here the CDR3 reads CASSKQDRATEAFF. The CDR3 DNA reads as TGTGCCAGCAGCAAACAGGACAGGGCGACTGAAGCTTTCTTT.

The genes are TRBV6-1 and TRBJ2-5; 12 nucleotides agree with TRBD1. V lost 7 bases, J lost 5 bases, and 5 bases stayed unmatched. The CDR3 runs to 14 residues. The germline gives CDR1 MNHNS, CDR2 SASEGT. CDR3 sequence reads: CASIRDRGLETQYF. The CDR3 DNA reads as TGTGCCAGCATAAGGGACAGGGGGCTGGAGACCCAGTACTTC.

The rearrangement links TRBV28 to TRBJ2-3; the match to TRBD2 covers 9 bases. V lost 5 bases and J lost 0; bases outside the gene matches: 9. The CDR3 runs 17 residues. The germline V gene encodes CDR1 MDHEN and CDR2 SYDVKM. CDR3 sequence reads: CASSPPTSGFSTDTQYF. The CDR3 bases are TGTGCCAGCAGTCCTCCGACTAGCGGCTTTAGCACAGATACGCAGTATTTT.

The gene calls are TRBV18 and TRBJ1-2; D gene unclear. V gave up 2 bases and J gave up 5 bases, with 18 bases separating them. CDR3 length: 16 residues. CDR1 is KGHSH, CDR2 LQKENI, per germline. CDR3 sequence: CASSPRSESATYGYTF. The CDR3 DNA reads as TGTGCCAGCTCACCAAGATCGGAGTCAGCAACTTATGGCTACACCTTC.

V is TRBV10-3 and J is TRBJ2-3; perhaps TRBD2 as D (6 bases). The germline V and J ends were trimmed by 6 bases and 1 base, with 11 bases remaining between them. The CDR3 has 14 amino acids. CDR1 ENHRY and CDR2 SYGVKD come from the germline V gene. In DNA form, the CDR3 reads TGTGCCATCAGGACGGGACTGCGCACAGATACGCAGTATTTT. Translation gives CAIRTGLRTDTQYF.

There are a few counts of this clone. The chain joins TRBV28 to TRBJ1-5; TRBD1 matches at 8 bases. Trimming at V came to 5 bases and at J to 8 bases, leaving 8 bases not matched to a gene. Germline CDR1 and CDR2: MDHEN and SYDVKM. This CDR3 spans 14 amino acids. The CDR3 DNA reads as TGTGCCAGCAGTCCTGGACAGGGCGGTGAGCCCCAGCATTTT. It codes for CASSPGQGGEPQHF.